Listed below are T cell receptor beta chains from one sample, sequenced in a study of identical twins. MiXCR, applied by TCRdb to the 5' RACE reads, yields one record per CDR3 protein. The data show more than 400,000 distinct CDR3 sequences, 15% seen once. The same sample was also used in a study of yellow fever vaccine responses in identical twins.

Sequenced sample: CD4+ T cells sorted from blood. The receptors come from a woman between 18 and 30 years old in good health. CDR3s include the opening cysteine and the closing phenylalanine or tryptophan. The D gene is left open where the match is weak. Only part of the rows carry a size: once, few, many, or a class if the clone is expanded.

14,TRBV5-1,TRBJ1-1,-,-,TGCGCCAGCAGCTTGGATCAGGGGCTCACTGAAGCTTTCTTT,CASSLDQGLTEAFF
15,TRBV20-1,TRBJ2-2,-,TRBD2,TGCAGTGCCCGTCGGGGAGCGGGGTACACCGGGGAGCTGTTTTTT,CSARRGAGYTGELFF
19,TRBV7-8,TRBJ2-1,-,TRBD2,TGTGCCAGCAGCTCACGGACTAGCGGGAGACTAGACTCCTACAATGAGCAGTTCTTC,CASSSRTSGRLDSYNEQFF
14,TRBV20-1,TRBJ1-1,-,-,TGCAGTGCGGCTATGGGGTGGGGCAACACTGAAGCTTTCTTT,CSAAMGWGNTEAFF
15,TRBV3-1,TRBJ2-1,few,TRBD2,TGTGCCAGCAGCCGAACGACTAGCGGGGGCGAAGAGCAGTTCTTC,CASSRTTSGGEEQFF
18,TRBV11-2,TRBJ2-1,few,TRBD2,TGTGCCAGCAGAACAGCTGAAGCGGGGGGGAGCTCCTACAATGAGCAGTTCTTC,CASRTAEAGGSSYNEQFF
14,TRBV5-1,TRBJ2-5,-,-,TGCGCCAGCAGCTTGGAGGGGCGAGGGGAGACCCAGTACTTC,CASSLEGRGETQYF
13,TRBV7-3,TRBJ2-7,-,-,TGTGCCAGCAGCGTCCAACCAGGAAACGAGCAGTACTTC,CASSVQPGNEQYF
16,TRBV25-1,TRBJ1-1,few,-,TGTGCCAGCAGTGGGGGGGTGACAGGCCCGTCGACTGAAGCTTTCTTT,CASSGGVTGPSTEAFF
16,TRBV24-1,TRBJ1-5,-,TRBD1,TGTGCCACCAGTGCGGGGACAGGGACATATAATCAGCCCCAGCATTTT,CATSAGTGTYNQPQHF
15,TRBV5-1,TRBJ2-5,few,-,TGCGCCAGCAGCTTGGAAAGCCGTCGCCAAGAGACCCAGTACTTC,CASSLESRRQETQYF
14,TRBV4-1,TRBJ2-2,-,-,TGCGCCAGCAGCCAACCGGTTTACACCGGGGAGCTGTTTTTT,CASSQPVYTGELFF
15,TRBV4-2,TRBJ2-7,many,TRBD1,TGTGCCAGCAGCCTGTTCGGACAGGGAAGCTACGAGCAGTACTTC,CASSLFGQGSYEQYF
15,TRBV20-1,TRBJ2-1,few,TRBD1,TGCAGTGCCCCAGGGGGCCTTTCGCCCAGCAATGAGCAGTTCTTC,CSAPGGLSPSNEQFF
11,TRBV5-1,TRBJ1-1,-,-,TGCGCCAGCAGCCTGCAGGGTGAAGCTTTCTTT,CASSLQGEAFF
15,TRBV5-1,TRBJ2-3,-,-,TGCGCCAGCAGCTGGGGGGACGGACACACAGATACGCAGTATTTT,CASSWGDGHTDTQYF
14,TRBV29-1,TRBJ2-1,few,TRBD2,TGCAGCGTTGAAGGGTCTAGCGGGAGGGACGAGCAGTTCTTC,CSVEGSSGRDEQFF
12,TRBV9,TRBJ1-6,-,-,TGTGCCAGCAGCGCGAATAATTCACCCCTCCACTTT,CASSANNSPLHF
14,TRBV20-1,TRBJ2-2,few,-,TGCAGTGCTAGAGTTCTAGTGAACACCGGGGAGCTGTTTTTT,CSARVLVNTGELFF
13,TRBV11-3,TRBJ2-3,few,-,TGTGCCAGCAGCCCCGTTAAGGGAAATACGCAGTATTTT,CASSPVKGNTQYF
16,TRBV4-1,TRBJ2-1,-,TRBD2,TGCGCCAGCAGCCAAGTTACCTGGGAGGGCTACAATGAGCAGTTCTTC,CASSQVTWEGYNEQFF
13,TRBV12-3/TRBV12-4,TRBJ2-3,many,-,TGTGCCAGCAGTTCCTGGGGCACAGATACGCAGTATTTT,CASSSWGTDTQYF
15,TRBV15,TRBJ2-1,-,-,TGTGCCACCAGCGGCGACAGAGTTTTGGGTAATGAGCAGTTCTTC,CATSGDRVLGNEQFF
14,TRBV25-1,TRBJ2-4,few,-,TGTGCCAGCAGCTCAGGGGCACGAGGGGACATTCAGTACTTC,CASSSGARGDIQYF
17,TRBV18,TRBJ2-5,-,TRBD2,TGTGCCAGCTCACCACAAGGGACTAGCTATCGGGAAGAGACCCAGTACTTC,CASSPQGTSYREETQYF
16,TRBV7-9,TRBJ2-5,-,TRBD2,TGTGCCAGCAGCAAAGGTAGCGGGGGCCTCCAAGAGACCCAGTACTTC,CASSKGSGGLQETQYF
15,TRBV29-1,TRBJ2-5,-,-,TGCAGCGCCCGTCTGGCGGGACAGTTACAAGAGACCCAGTACTTC,CSARLAGQLQETQYF
13,TRBV20-1,TRBJ2-1,-,-,TGCAGTGCCCCCTTACGGGGTTACAATGAGCAGTTCTTC,CSAPLRGYNEQFF
13,TRBV19,TRBJ2-5,few,-,TGTGCCAGTAAGTTCGCAGGGACGGAGACCCAGTACTTC,CASKFAGTETQYF
15,TRBV10-3,TRBJ2-5,-,-,TGTGCCATCAGTGAGGTGGAGGGAAAAAAAGAGACCCAGTACTTC,CAISEVEGKKETQYF
13,TRBV7-3,TRBJ2-1,many,TRBD2,TGTGCCAGCAGCTTAAGGACTAGCAATGAGCAGTTCTTC,CASSLRTSNEQFF